A selection of T cell receptor beta chains follows, all from one sample in a study of T cells in Graves' hyperthyroidism and ophthalmopathy. TCRdb redid the calling of the multiplex PCR reads with MiXCR, one entry per CDR3 protein. The sample has hundreds of thousands of distinct CDR3 sequences, 14% to 15% seen once. The sample consisted of blood. The receptors here all came from a woman under 40 with Graves' hyperthyroidism. The CDR3 runs from the conserved cysteine through the conserved F or W. D genes are given only for firm matches. The size entry is marked missing in some rows and otherwise reads once, few, many or a size class.

>18|TRBJ2-3|TRBV25-1|TRBD1|.
TGTGCCAGCAGTGAAACCACCCTCTATTGGGACAGGGTAGATACGCAGTATTTT
CASSETTLYWDRVDTQYF
>15|TRBJ2-7|TRBV13|.|many
TGTGCCAGCAGTCATACCGGGACGGCAGGCTACGAGCAGTACTTC
CASSHTGTAGYEQYF
>15|TRBJ2-7|TRBV28|TRBD1|.
TGTGCCAGCAGTCAGACAGGGGTGGGGACCTACGAGCAGTACTTC
CASSQTGVGTYEQYF
>13|TRBJ2-7|TRBV28|.|many
TGTGCCACGACCCCGGGACCCGCCTACGAGCAGTACTTC
CATTPGPAYEQYF
>13|TRBJ2-7|TRBV20-1|.|many
TGCAGTGCCCTAGGGCCGGGCTCCTACGAGCAGTACTTC
CSALGPGSYEQYF
>15|TRBJ2-1|TRBV28|.|many
TGTGCCAGCAGTTCCGGGGGTCAGCGCGGAGATGAGCAGTTCTTC
CASSSGGQRGDEQFF
>12|TRBJ2-7|TRBV27|.|.
TGTGCCAGCAGTGTACAGGGATTCGAGCAGTACTTC
CASSVQGFEQYF
>14|TRBJ2-7|TRBV5-1|TRBD1|many
TGCGCCAGCAGACTCGACAGGGCCCTACGGGAGCAGTACTTC
CASRLDRALREQYF
>17|TRBJ2-3|TRBV9|TRBD2|few
TGTGCCAGCAGCCACGGTCACTCGGGAGGGTTCGCAGATACGCAGTATTTT
CASSHGHSGGFADTQYF
>14|TRBJ2-7|TRBV30|TRBD2|few
TGTGCCAGTAGCGGACTAGCGGAAGGCTACGAGCAGTACTTC
CASSGLAEGYEQYF
>14|TRBJ2-1|TRBV5-1|TRBD1|many
TGCGCCAGCAGCTTCGGACAGGGGTTCAATGAGCAGTTCTTC
CASSFGQGFNEQFF
>14|TRBJ1-6|TRBV3-1|.|.
TGTGCCAGCAGCCAAGACGGGGAGCGGTCACCCCTCCACTTT
CASSQDGERSPLHF
>15|TRBJ2-7|TRBV3-1|.|many
TGTGCCAGCAGCCAAGTACCTAGTAAGGTTTACGAGCAGTACTTC
CASSQVPSKVYEQYF
>14|TRBJ2-7|TRBV6-5|.|.
TGTGCCAGCAGTTACTCGACGGCTCTCTACGAGCAGTACTTC
CASSYSTALYEQYF